The clone carrying this T cell receptor (beta chain) was seen ten or more times. Tregs were sorted as CD4+CD25+CD127-/low cells. Full-length variable regions came from constant-region reverse primers plus semi-nested Nested Universal Primer A PCR. Using its own MiXCR run on the 5' RACE reads, TCRdb lists one record per CDR3 protein. The sample shows 40,000 to 55,000 distinct CDR3 sequences, about a fifth of them seen only once. The origin of this receptor is a female donor with breast cancer. Sample: Tregs sorted from a lymph node.

CDR3 DNA: TGCAGTGCTAGAGATACGGGGACAGGGAAGAACGAGCAGTACTTC. Its translation is CSARDTGTGKNEQYF. The chain uses TRBV20-1 and TRBJ2-7, with TRBD1 matching 9 bases. The CDR3 extends over 15 amino acids. V shed 0 bases, J shed 5 bases, and the junction held 8 bases outside the gene matches. Germline loops: CDR1 DFQATT, CDR2 SNEGSKA (reference sequence).